One T cell receptor beta chain is described in this entry. The antigen it recognizes is unknown. Qualities for individual bases were not recorded, and no much larger clone is one base off. Trimming removed 4 bases from V and 7 bases from J, leaving 9 bases between the germline ends. From the germline V gene (reference sequence), CDR1 is LNHDA and CDR2 is SQIVND. Its CDR3 holds 12 amino acids, cysteine through phenylalanine. Just CDR3 DNA is preserved here, 36 bases in frame from base 1. The cohort comprised several hundred healthy bone marrow donors. Cohort members were all nominally healthy when sampled, although unrecorded immune exposures were likely present. CMV serostatus was recorded as positive for some 300 and negative for 352 of the 666 cohort members, whereas no CMV serostatus was recorded for the donor in question. Each donor provided a peripheral blood sample, and peripheral blood mononuclear cells were used for TCR beta sequencing. The Qiagen DNeasy Blood Extraction Kit was used to extract genomic DNA from the blood cell samples.

The data were taken from a study of cytomegalovirus exposure and HLA in healthy donors (dated by TCRdb to the late 2010s). In the study overall: An earlier analysis of several hundred of the donors reported approximately 300 Gb of sequence data and approximately 120 million unique TCR beta sequences obtained from approximately 180 million T cells. An early release that covered 500 to 800 HLA-typed donors contained approximately 290 gigabases of sequencing data and about 84 million unique TCR sequences. Of the roughly 390 genotyped donors, approximately 81% were placed in the genetic ancestry cluster associated with self-reported Caucasian donors. The study aimed to test whether signatures of past pathogen exposure could be identified by cataloging public T cell receptors. The study profiled the T cell repertoires of fewer than 850 subjects by immunosequencing and related them to cytomegalovirus serostatus. Along with the roughly 670-subject first cohort, a separate validation cohort of around 110 different subjects was used. To predict cytomegalovirus infection status, the study brought together high-throughput TCR immunosequencing, statistical association of individual TCRs with disease status, and machine learning. A later analysis re-analyzed previously published TCR beta repertoires from several hundred donors and added high-resolution HLA genotyping to study TCR occurrence patterns. The later analysis used no new phenotypic data to find candidate immune exposures, relying instead on TCR beta sequences and their occurrence across donors. To decide whether each TCR beta V gene segment behaved as functional or pseudogenic, an earlier analysis of some 600 of the donors relied on high-throughput TCR beta sequencing. Donor age, sex, ethnicity and CMV serostatus were collected together with the repertoire data. Genome-wide SNP genotypes for about three fifths of the roughly 670 donors were used in a later genetic analysis, which treated that subset as a discovery cohort. All discovery cohort repertoires had been generated using a single sequencing platform. HLA typing covered class I and class II loci at four-digit resolution. Typing coverage varied by locus: roughly 620-630 donors for A, B, C, DRB1 and DQB1; roughly 560 for DQA1; around 610 for DPA1; 450 to 480 for DPB1. Four to six DR-DQ haplotypes were handled as single units for association and clustering, since linkage in the cohort was strong. Among 398 genotyped donors of the cohort, an average of about 240,000 unique TCR beta nucleotide sequences were sequenced per donor, around 20% of them non-productive. Study-wide conclusions, independent of this receptor: In vitro tests confirmed that a few of the cytomegalovirus-associated TCR beta chains recognize cytomegalovirus antigens. Because some donors lacked HLA typing at each locus, the association tests relied only on the typed subset. For the cohort, immune exposure information was limited to CMV serostatus. In a later analysis, most CMV-associated TCR beta chains were found to appear HLA-restricted, with HLA associations seemingly driven largely by CMV exposure. A later genetic analysis reported fewer N-insertions in productive TCRs among donors in an Asian-associated ancestry cluster than the approximately 700-donor mean. A later genetic analysis associated a missense DCLRE1C variant with V-gene and J-gene trimming of TCR beta chains, and an independent cohort replicated the association. In an earlier analysis of about 600 of the donors, most TCR beta V segments appeared in productive rearrangements about 90% or about 30% of the time, broadly matching IMGT annotations. The study listed approximately 160 TCR beta chains as associated with cytomegalovirus. Some IMGT-functional V segments, including TRBV6-2 and TRBV6-3, could not be told apart with the 87-base-pair reads, so those segments were excluded. Over 15 rarely observed V segments, including chromosome 9 orphons, were excluded from the earlier analysis of approximately 600 of the donors because counts were too low. Only TCR beta chains were sequenced in this cohort, and the absence of alpha or paired-chain data limited detectable features. In both the original and validation cohorts, the classifier was reported to diagnose cytomegalovirus status with high specificity and sensitivity. When HLA alleles, especially DR and DQ, strongly co-occurred, TCR associations were difficult to assign to individual alleles. According to a later analysis, TCR association rates differed among HLA loci, with DRB1 alleles showing the most associated TCRs and HLA-C alleles showing the fewest. The sequencing pipeline was judged likely to have produced a cluster of highly shared sequence variants as a technical artifact. Correlated functional status among segregating V segments might reflect linkage disequilibrium, but an unknown experimental factor could not be ruled out. A further reported finding was that TCR beta sequences accurately predicted the HLA-A and HLA-B alleles for most subjects in the first cohort. According to a later analysis, parvovirus B19, influenza, CMV and Epstein-Barr virus appeared linked to several top co-occurrence clusters. A later analysis found that HLA-associated TCR beta chains were more clonally expanded and had lower generation probabilities than equally common non-associated chains. Across donors, most TCR sequences were observed very rarely, whereas some public TCRs were present in many individuals. Roughly uniform sequencing depth across donors was assumed in presence/absence analyses, although this assumption may not hold. A later analysis associated about 17,000 TCR beta sequences with specific HLA alleles at a false discovery rate of 0.05. The authors suggested that the approach could potentially be extended to other disease states and immunological phenotypes.

The library was made by the immunoSEQ multiplex PCR assay. The multiplex PCR relied on a mix of 60 forward primers for TCR Vbeta segments and 13 reverse primers for TCR Jbeta segments. The CDR3 region of rearranged TCR beta genes was amplified from genomic DNA with a multiplex PCR assay. On the Illumina HiSeq System, the amplified TCR beta libraries were sequenced as 87-base-pair reads. Regarding the original processing steps: A later analysis tallied approximately 87 million unique TCR beta chains across the 650 to 750 repertoires, and around 9.9 million of those chains were shared by two or more donors. A nearest-neighbor algorithm error-corrected the raw reads and collapsed the reads into unique sequences, merging closely related sequences to remove PCR and sequencing errors. V, D and J gene segments were assigned by aligning CDR3 sequences to IMGT reference sequences. Each retained sequence needed at least a six-nucleotide match to both a V gene segment and a J gene segment. Rearrangements were called productive when the CDR3 lacked stop codons and stayed in frame with V and J; all others were non-productive. Following IMGT convention, CDR3 was defined as the stretch from the second conserved V-encoded cysteine to the conserved J-encoded phenylalanine. The earlier analysis of around 640 of the donors excluded sequences that lacked an unambiguous match to a single V gene segment. In an earlier analysis of 500 to 750 of the donors, V segments were called functional above 56.7% productive rearrangements and were called segregating when the between-donor standard deviation exceeded 5%. To diagnose cytomegalovirus status from the catalog of TCR beta chain sequences, a statistical classification framework was built. A later analysis assigned V and J genes by comparing TCR nucleotide sequences with IMGT/GENE-DB human TR gene sequences. In a later analysis, CDR3 sequences and most-parsimonious VDJ recombination scenarios were assigned using the TCRdist pipeline. In a later analysis, every TCR beta chain was defined by the combination of its CDR3 amino acid sequence and its V-gene family, and reads without a unique V-gene family were dropped. In a later analysis, around 650 highly shared, low-generation-probability nucleotide sequences were removed to address suspected cross-contamination and a sequencing artifact. In a later analysis, a clonal expansion index was calculated for each public chain from normalized within-repertoire ranks of inferred template counts. A later analysis computed generation probabilities with a VDJ recombination model fitted to out-of-frame rearrangements, and checked the results against IGoR. In a later analysis, hypergeometric tests were used to score TCR-TCR, TCR-HLA and TCR-CMV co-occurrence, with a repertoire-size bias correction applied to TCR pairs. A later analysis estimated false discovery rates by permuting HLA or CMV assignments 20 times. In a later analysis, co-occurring TCRs were grouped with DBSCAN, and TCRdist sequence similarity was added when clustering was performed within HLA-allele-positive subsets. Co-occurrence clustering excluded repertoires with fewer than 30,000 or more than 120,000 public chains, plus five with anomalous nucleotide sharing. Drawn from immuneACCESS, this table holds only the in-frame rearrangements with V and J called that TCRdb kept. Clones are partly lost; checked studies trace under half to an unresolved V gene and leave the rest unexplained. V and J calls and clone size are given by that table; D and trimming were obtained from the DNA. Present in this sample are some 130,000 clones, about 82% of which were seen just once. 4% to 5.5% of the sample is taken by the ten largest.

The clonotype was recovered from a man aged 30 to 45 in good health. The sample consisted of PBMCs. Rearrangement joined TRBV19 to TRBJ2-3, with the D gene uncertain. CDR3 sequence: CASSTRKNTQYF. The nucleotide sequence is TGTGCCAGTAGTACGCGGAAAAATACGCAGTATTTT.